This T cell receptor (beta chain) is from a study of cytomegalovirus exposure and HLA in healthy donors. General observations from the study: Most observed TCR sequences were rare, whereas some public TCRs were detected in many donors. The study put 150 or so TCR beta chains on its list as cytomegalovirus-associated. Specific recognition of CMV antigens was confirmed in vitro for a few chains (all CMV-associated). The finding came from a later analysis; first-cohort TCR clusters tended to co-occur in the 130 or so validation repertoires.

Unmatched junction bases numbered 9, after V lost 4 bases and J lost 5 bases. Germline V gene data show CDR1 as SGHTS and CDR2 as YDEGEE. The CDR3 consists of 16 residues. A word on this clone: Its antigen is currently unknown.

Repertoires were generated with immunoSEQ multiplex PCR, while TCRdb's copy carries only in-frame clones and drops some. The sample lists some 210,000 clones; 70% to 90% were seen once. The TCR sequence derives from a woman between 18 and 29 years old in good health and CMV-seronegative. Sequencing was performed on PBMCs. V is TRBV5-8 and J is TRBJ2-5; the match to TRBD1 covers 12 bases. The chain's CDR3 is CASSLGQGASVETQYF. The CDR3 DNA reads TGTGCCAGCAGCCTGGGACAGGGGGCGAGTGTGGAGACCCAGTACTTC.